The 5 T cell receptor beta chains below all came from one sample that was sequenced in a study of T cell repertoires in cytomegalovirus infection. Each CDR3 protein gets one entry after TCRdb re-called the reads with MiXCR. The profile covers roughly 500,000 distinct CDR3 sequences, with approximately 15% appearing a single time and approximately 24% taken by the ten largest. The sequenced sample was CD8+ T cells from PBMCs. Receptors were obtained from a human donor in good health (CMV status not recorded). Some clones in this sample may be carry-over from other donors' samples.

V usage is TRBV5-1 and J usage is TRBJ2-7; the D is unclear. Per germline, CDR1 SGHRS and CDR2 YFSETQ. The CDR3 spans 15 residues. V dropped 0 bases and J dropped 2 bases, with 12 bases sitting between them. CDR3 region: CASSLGASQAYEQYF. In DNA, the CDR3 is TGCGCCAGCAGCTTGGGGGCCAGCCAAGCCTACGAGCAGTACTTC.

This clonotype was picked up many times. This chain links TRBV11-2 with TRBJ2-3, with 7 bases matching TRBD1. The V gene end was trimmed by 10 bases and the J gene end by 2 bases; junction bases not matched to a gene: 12. CDR1 is SGHAT, CDR2 FQNNGV, per germline. The CDR3 runs 15 residues. The CDR3 region has the DNA TGTGCCACCACCCAGACAGGGATGGTCACAGATACGCAGTATTTT. Translated: CATTQTGMVTDTQYF.

V and J are TRBV14 and TRBJ1-1; 7 bases agree with TRBD1. V was clipped by 4 bases and J by 4 bases; unmatched bases: 6. The CDR3 has 14 residues. The germline V gene encodes CDR1 SGHDN and CDR2 FVKESK. The CDR3 region is CASSLVRGPTEAFF. CDR3 in DNA: TGTGCCAGCAGCCTCGTGAGGGGGCCCACTGAAGCTTTCTTT.

In this sample, this clonotype turned up many times. CDR3 residues: CASTQAGEQYF. The CDR3 bases are TGTGCCAGCACTCAAGCCGGCGAGCAGTACTTC. V usage is TRBV7-9 and J usage is TRBJ2-7, with D hard to call. In germline, CDR1 is SEHNR, CDR2 FQNEAQ (reference sequence). This CDR3 region has 11 residues. Trimming took off 7 bases at V and 6 bases at J, with 10 bases between the two ends.

This clonotype has ten or more counts. J is TRBJ2-7 and V is TRBV7-8, with D possibly matching TRBD1 (5 bases). Germline-derived CDR1 and CDR2 are SGHVS and FQNEAQ. The CDR3 has 12 residues. Trimming cost V 6 bases and J 2 bases, with 8 bases left between them. The CDR3 protein is CASRSRAYEQYF. CDR3 sequence (DNA): TGTGCCAGCAGGTCCAGGGCCTACGAGCAGTACTTC.